This is a list of T cell receptor beta chains from one sample in a study of blood T cells in healthy people across ages. TCRdb ran MiXCR on the 5' RACE reads and lists one entry per CDR3 protein. Counted here are roughly 700,000 distinct CDR3 sequences, more than 40% occurring once; the ten biggest clones make up around 32%. The specimen was blood. The source of these receptors is a woman in her fifties or sixties in good health. Both conserved end residues are part of each CDR3.

V	J	CDR3
TRBV12-3/TRBV12-4	TRBJ1-1	CASSLGQGSEAFF
TRBV28	TRBJ2-1	CASTALGSYNEQFF
TRBV29-1	-	CSVGGTNYEQYF
TRBV20-1	TRBJ1-2	CSASEELYGYTF
TRBV7-2	TRBJ2-3	CASSTRMADTQYF
TRBV4-1	TRBJ2-7	CASSQEQGEGNEQYF
TRBV4-3	TRBJ1-1	CASSQASGQPNTEAFF
TRBV4-1	TRBJ2-7	CASSQLAGGPYEQYF
TRBV29-1	TRBJ2-3	CSVEGLAGDNTQYF
TRBV29-1	TRBJ2-1	CSVEGRQRVYNEQFF
TRBV10-3	TRBJ1-1	CAIRPGQEDTEAFF
TRBV20-1	TRBJ2-1	CSARDFGRMGNEQFF
TRBV29-1	TRBJ2-1	CSGIQQGRGTYNEQFF
TRBV7-2	TRBJ1-2	CASSPAPQTGGGYTF
TRBV25-1	TRBJ2-5	CASSDPGKVETQYF
TRBV4-3	TRBJ2-7	CASSHRDGTYEQYF
TRBV12-5	TRBJ2-1	CASGLSRDPQNEQFF
TRBV9	TRBJ2-7	CASSVVPGLYEQYF
TRBV7-2	TRBJ2-4	CASSRNRPYGTENIQYF
TRBV5-1	TRBJ2-3	CASSLAGARDTQYF
TRBV7-3	TRBJ2-1	CASSSELANNEQFF
TRBV6-2/TRBV6-3	TRBJ2-3	CASSYNPGDTQYF
TRBV7-2	TRBJ2-1	CASSVYRGNEQFF
TRBV7-2	TRBJ2-7	CASSRTTGQGYEQYF
TRBV15	TRBJ2-7	CATSRDPDRRSYEQYF
TRBV20-1	TRBJ2-5	CSARDLTGGGETQYF
TRBV6-5	TRBJ2-1	CASSYPPGGSYNKQFF
TRBV18	TRBJ2-4	CASSRGSGGLDIQYF
TRBV10-3	-	CAIRTGGAGNEQYF
TRBV4-3	TRBJ2-7	CARSQEGTSLFQLYF
TRBV5-1	TRBJ1-5	CASSQLPDQPQHF